These 3 T cell receptor beta chains were all obtained from the same sample, sequenced in a study of beta chain features in type 1 diabetes (dated by TCRdb to the late 2010s). Points the paper makes about the study in general: In all four CD4+ subsets, TCRB CDR3 length was moderately but significantly shorter in type 1 diabetes patients.

What these receptors recognize is not known. Libraries were constructed by the immunoSEQ multiplex PCR assay. The entire isolated RNA was reverse transcribed using the High Capacity cDNA Reverse Transcription Kit, and thus expressed TCRB transcripts were sequenced. Not all clones reach the TCRdb copy of this immuneACCESS table, which keeps in-frame sequences only. Checked studies attribute under half of the gap to unresolved V genes and leave the rest unexplained. For this sample there are 50,000 or so clones; under 45% appear just once. The ten largest make up more than 1.4% of the sample. Sequenced input: Tregs from blood. Explained via the paper, the cell subset or site label denotes: regulatory CD4+ T cells. These receptors all stem from a young man with type 1 diabetes.

The chain has TRBV7-2 and TRBJ2-1; D not resolved. V gave up 5 bases and J gave up 3 bases, with 5 bases separating them. CDR3 length: 12 residues. Germline V gene lookup returns CDR1 SGHTA and CDR2 FQGNSA. The CDR3 DNA is TGTGCCAGCAGCATCAACTACAATGAGCAGTTCTTC. Translation gives CASSINYNEQFF.

This clone was observed a few times. V and J are TRBV5-6 and TRBJ2-6, with D perhaps matching TRBD1 (5 bases). Germline V gene lookup returns CDR1 SGHDT and CDR2 YYEEEE. The CDR3 covers 15 residues. V was trimmed by 4 bases and J by 2 bases, leaving 10 bases between them. CDR3 nucleotide sequence: TGTGCCAGCAGCCCCCTAGGGGCTGGGGCCAACGTCCTGACTTTC. Amino acid sequence: CASSPLGAGANVLTF.

This clone was found a few times. Written as DNA, the CDR3 is TGTGCCAGCAGTTTCGAGTCCCCCTACACTGAAGCTTTCTTT. Translating it yields CASSFESPYTEAFF. This chain links TRBV28 with TRBJ1-1; D not resolved. Germline CDR1 MDHEN, CDR2 SYDVKM. The V end was cut by 3 bases, the J end by 3 bases, with 11 bases between. This CDR3 is built from 14 residues.